Presented here are 10 T cell receptor beta chains from one specimen sequenced in a study of T cells in Graves' hyperthyroidism and ophthalmopathy. Amplification targeted TCR beta CDR3 regions from RNA transcripts. Primed by the HTBI set, a first-round RT-PCR was run on the TCR CDR3. MiXCR, applied by TCRdb to the multiplex PCR reads, yields one record per CDR3 protein. The table has about 700,000 distinct CDR3 sequences, 14% seen once; the top ten hold roughly a tenth. The specimen sequenced was blood. These receptors were obtained from a woman between 18 and 29 years old with Graves' hyperthyroidism.

The chain has TRBV13 and TRBJ2-7, with TRBD2 matching 7 bases. CDR3 length: 15 amino acids. The V and J ends lost 3 bases and 3 bases, in that order; junction bases with no gene match: 8. Germline-derived CDR1 and CDR2 are PRHDT and FYEKMQ (reference sequence). CDR3 amino acids: CASSFLLASIYEQYF. Written as DNA, the CDR3 is TGTGCCAGCAGCTTCCTACTAGCGTCCATCTACGAGCAGTACTTC.

This clonotype was seen at least ten times. J is TRBJ1-5 and V is TRBV3-1; maybe TRBD1 (5 bases). Trimming stripped 0 bases from V and 4 bases from J, with 10 bases between. Germline CDR1 LGHDT, CDR2 YNNKEL (reference sequence). The CDR3 runs to 15 residues. The CDR3 loop is CASSQDWGVNQPQHF. CDR3 nucleotide sequence: TGTGCCAGCAGCCAAGATTGGGGGGTTAATCAGCCCCAGCATTTT.

In this sample, this clonotype turned up a few times. The chain links TRBV6-6 to TRBJ2-3; TRBD2 matches at 12 bases. From germline, CDR1 is MNHNY and CDR2 SVGAGI (reference sequence). V lost 2 bases to trimming and J lost 5 bases; unmatched junction nucleotides: 17. This CDR3 region has 20 residues. The CDR3 sequence: CASSYERILPSGRVIDTQYF. In nucleotides, the CDR3 is TGTGCCAGCAGTTACGAGCGGATCCTTCCTAGCGGGAGGGTAATAGATACGCAGTATTTT.

This clonotype was recorded at least ten times. The J gene is TRBJ2-7, the V gene TRBV28; 7 nucleotides agree with TRBD2. This CDR3 has 14 amino acids. Trimming removed 2 bases from V and 5 bases from J; junction bases left unmatched: 6. Germline loops: CDR1 MDHEN, CDR2 SYDVKM. The CDR3 DNA reads TGTGCCAGCAGTTTAGTCCGGGGGGACGACGAGCAGTACTTC. Residues: CASSLVRGDDEQYF.

J is TRBJ1-2 and V is TRBV7-9; D may be TRBD1 (6 bases). Deletions cut 3 bases from V and 3 bases from J, with 14 bases between. CDR1 and CDR2 from the germline V gene are SEHNR and FQNEAQ (reference sequence). The length of the CDR3 is 15 residues. The CDR3: CASSFQGLRDYGYTF. CDR3 bases: TGTGCCAGCAGCTTCCAGGGGCTAAGGGACTATGGCTACACCTTC.

This clonotype was found a few times. The J gene is TRBJ2-5, the V gene TRBV4-2; 13 positions agree with TRBD2. Germline V gene lookup returns CDR1 LGHNA and CDR2 YNFKEQ. V was pared by 1 base and J by 5 bases, with 7 bases of the junction left unmatched. CDR3 length: 17 residues. CDR3 coding DNA: TGTGCCAGCAGCCAAGCACTAGCGGGAGGGGGTGACGAGACCCAGTACTTC. Translation: CASSQALAGGGDETQYF.

CDR3 in DNA: TGCAGTGCTAGAGATTTTGGGGCCCAAGAGACCCAGTACTTC. Its translation: CSARDFGAQETQYF. The rearrangement uses TRBV20-1 and TRBJ2-5, with D perhaps TRBD1 (5 bases). CDR1 DFQATT and CDR2 SNEGSKA come from the germline V gene (reference sequence). The CDR3 has 14 residues. The V end lost 0 bases, the J end lost 1 base, and 9 bases lay between the germline ends.

This clonotype was observed a few times. CDR3 amino acids: CASRLAGGPRDTQYF. The CDR3 DNA reads as TGTGCCAGCAGGCTAGCGGGAGGGCCGAGAGATACGCAGTATTTT. The chain employs TRBV6-1 and TRBJ2-3; 12 positions agree with TRBD2. The germline CDR1 and CDR2 sequences are MNHNS and SASEGT. This CDR3 has 15 amino acids. V shed 6 bases and J 5 bases; nucleotides not matched to a gene: 6.

The chain has TRBV7-9 and TRBJ1-1; D is ambiguous. The length of the CDR3 is 10 residues. Germline assignment: CDR1 SEHNR and CDR2 FQNEAQ (reference sequence). Trimming shortened V by 5 bases and J by 8 bases, and 6 bases separated the two germline ends. In DNA form, the CDR3 reads TGTGCCAGCAGCCACCAGGAAGCTTTCTTT. Translated: CASSHQEAFF.

This clonotype was observed a handful of times. J is TRBJ2-1 and V is TRBV6-1; the D is unclear. Per the germline V gene, CDR1 is MNHNS and CDR2 is SASEGT. V lost 6 bases and J lost 2, with 11 bases in between. CDR3 length: 14 amino acids. Written as DNA, the CDR3 is TGTGCCAGCAGCCCGACAAGCCCCTACAATGAGCAGTTCTTC. Encoded protein: CASSPTSPYNEQFF.